This entry is about one T cell receptor beta chain. Its antigen specificity is not known. Per-nucleotide qualities are absent, and no much larger clonotype sits a single base away. The sample originates from a study of tumor-infiltrating lymphocytes in localized non-small cell lung cancer (dated by TCRdb to about 2021). Study-level background: Several histologies were represented in the cohort, which also included both smokers and never-smokers as well as patients whose samples were collected after neoadjuvant chemotherapy. Resected tumor tissue and uninvolved lung tissue described as non-adjacent to the tumor were contributed by each patient, with both tissues obtained from the same patient. Alongside flow cytometry, multiplex immunofluorescence, RNA-seq, exome sequencing and proteomics, TCR sequencing was applied to the same patients as one of several integrated assays. The overall ICON cohort was composed of around 150 surgical patients with localized non-small cell lung cancer whose tumors were resected. For roughly 55 patients, immunoSEQ T-cell fraction was compared between paired tumor and uninvolved lung. What the research found in general, with its limitations: In line with immunofluorescence CD3 counts, TCRbeta sequencing supported higher T cell infiltration in tumors compared with uninvolved lung tissue. Since assay coverage differed from patient to patient depending on how much tissue was available, TCR sequencing was done for only a subset of the cohort. Because different pieces of the same tissue were used for different assays, technical variation could not be separated from intratumor heterogeneity. No association of tumor T-cell fraction from TCR sequencing with recurrence-free survival was found (p = 0.61). TCR-derived T-cell fraction did not differ between the flow cytometry-defined immunotypes IM1 (good prognosis) and IM2 (poor prognosis).

The T-cell fraction in tumor and uninvolved lung tissue was obtained from TCR sequencing using the immunoSEQ assay. On the authors' methods: In the survival analysis, patients were divided into a high T-cell fraction group (upper tertile) and a low T-cell fraction group (lower two tertiles), and the two groups were compared using a log-rank test. A signed-rank test was used to check for differences in T-cell fraction between paired tumor and uninvolved lung. TCRdb obtained this table from immuneACCESS and retained in-frame rearrangements with V and J assigned. These tables miss some clones; where compared with another copy, unresolved V genes account for less than half of the shortfall, and the remainder is unexplained. V, J and clone size derive from that table, while D and trimming were established from the DNA sequence. A total of 15,000 to 20,000 clones appear in this sample, under 75% of them only once. The ten largest account for around a tenth of the sample.

The junction shows trimming of 7 bases on V and 6 bases on J, plus 21 bases between the germline ends. CDR1 and CDR2 were assigned from the germline V gene as SGHRS and YFSETQ. The CDR3 numbers 15 residues from cysteine through phenylalanine. The entry retains the CDR3 DNA only, 45 bases that are in frame from base 1. ICON enrollment began in the first half of 2016, and the last patient was enrolled in late 2018. From a subcohort of about 70 patients, fresh tumor and matched uninvolved tissue were collected for in-depth immune analyses, including TCR sequencing. DNA for TCR sequencing was isolated from bulk tissue, and no cell sorting was done.

The rearrangement combines TRBV5-1 with TRBJ2-3; the D region possibly corresponds to TRBD2 (5 bases align). This sequence originates from a human donor with non-small cell lung cancer. The sample was lung tumor tissue. The CDR3: CASARAAAFEDTQYF. The sequence in DNA is TGCGCCAGCGCACGAGCGGCGGCCTTCGAGGATACGCAGTATTTT.